The 22 T cell receptor beta chains below were found in one sample sequenced in a study of OX40 agonist ivuxolimab in advanced cancers. Libraries were prepared through the immunoSEQ multiplex PCR assay. TCRdb holds this immuneACCESS table with in-frame rearrangements only. Some clones are missing; in checked studies, unresolved V genes explain under half, and the rest has no known cause. This sample is represented by some 44,000 clones; 65% to 85% of them were singletons. 4% to 6% of the sample belongs to the ten largest clones. The sequencing here drew on CD4+ or CD8+ T cells sorted from blood, taken in a trial of the OX40 agonist ivuxolimab. These receptors all stem from an adult with an advanced solid tumor such as melanoma, head and neck, liver or kidney cancer.

V gene TRBV7-9 combines with J gene TRBJ2-1; 12 bases are a match to TRBD2. Germline lookup yields CDR1 SEHNR and CDR2 FQNEAQ (reference sequence). This CDR3 spans 14 amino acids. V dropped 6 bases and J dropped 8; count of bases not matched to a gene: 5. The CDR3 bases are TGTGCCAGCAGGCTAGCGGGAGGGAGGGATGAGCAGTTCTTC. Its protein is CASRLAGGRDEQFF. The full variable domain, completed using reference TRBV7-9 and TRBJ2-1, is DTGVSQNPRHKITKRGQNVTFRCDPISEHNRLYWYRQTLGQGPEFLTYFQNEAQLEKSRLLSDRFSAERPKGSFSTLEIQRTEQGDSAMYLCASRLAGGRDEQFFGPGTRLTVL.

The chain is built from TRBV11-2 and TRBJ2-7, with 9 bases fitting TRBD1. The CDR3 is made up of 16 amino acids. CDR1 and CDR2 (germline): SGHAT, FQNNGV. The junction had 14 bases not matched to a gene; V was cut back by 5 bases and J by 6 bases. In DNA, the CDR3 is TGTGCCAGCAGCCCTTTAACAGGGGGCGTTAGTTTCGAGCAGTACTTC. Encoded protein: CASSPLTGGVSFEQYF.

The chain has TRBV5-1 and TRBJ2-7; no clear D. Per the germline V gene, CDR1 is SGHRS and CDR2 is YFSETQ. Between the trimmed V and J ends, which lost 0 bases and 5 bases, there was a span of 15 bases. The CDR3 totals 15 residues. CDR3: CASSLDPVPVNEQYF. In nucleotides, the CDR3 is TGCGCCAGCAGCTTGGATCCGGTTCCGGTGAACGAGCAGTACTTC.

In this sample, this clone turned up once. The V call is TRBV18, the J call TRBJ2-3, with 7 bases identical to TRBD2. Germline V gene sequence: CDR1 KGHSH, CDR2 LQKENI. There are 15 residues in the CDR3. V trimming: 1 base; J trimming: 0 bases; junction bases outside the gene matches: 1. CDR3 nucleotides: TGTGCCAGCTCACCACGGGAGGGGAGCACAGATACGCAGTATTTT. Translated, it gives CASSPREGSTDTQYF.

V gene TRBV23-1 combines with J gene TRBJ2-5; TRBD1 aligns across 9 bases. TRBV23-1 is treated as an ORF (open reading frame) with a function not yet certain. Unmatched junction bases numbered 13, after V lost 4 bases and J lost 1 base. The CDR3 runs to 18 residues. For the CDR3, the DNA is TGCGCCAGCAGTCCCCACAGGACGGCGACAGGGGGCCAAGAGACCCAGTACTTC. This sequence encodes CASSPHRTATGGQETQYF.

CDR3 protein: CASSLRGGILRPYEQYF. The CDR3 nucleotides are TGTGCCAGCAGCCTAAGGGGCGGCATTCTTAGACCCTACGAGCAGTACTTC. This chain uses TRBV7-8 with TRBJ2-7, with D maybe TRBD1 (5 bases). CDR1 and CDR2 from the germline V gene are SGHVS and FQNEAQ. Trimming shortened V by 5 bases and J by 2 bases, and 22 bases separated the two germline ends. This CDR3 comprises 17 residues. The full variable domain, its missing parts supplied by reference TRBV7-8 and TRBJ2-7, is GAGVSQSPRYKVAKRGQDVALRCDPISGHVSLFWYQQALGQGPEFLTYFQNEAQLDKSGLPSDRFFAERPEGSVSTLKIQRTQQEDSAVYLCASSLRGGILRPYEQYFGPGTRLTVT.

V and J are TRBV29-1 and TRBJ1-1, with unresolved D. CDR1 and CDR2 (germline): SQVTM, ANQGSEA. The V end lost 3 bases, the J end lost 1 base, and 12 bases lay between the germline ends. The CDR3 runs to 14 residues. The CDR3 nucleotides are TGCAGCGTTGAGGGTATCGGCGGGAACACTGAAGCTTTCTTT. This sequence encodes CSVEGIGGNTEAFF.

J is TRBJ2-3 and V is TRBV11-2; a weak D match, TRBD1 (5 bases). Looked up from germline, CDR1 is SGHAT and CDR2 is FQNNGV. The CDR3 contains 12 residues. V lost 6 bases and J 14 bases, leaving 18 bases between the germline ends. In DNA, the CDR3 is TGTGCCAGCAGGACAGACAGCCGGCGCCCGTATTTT. Its protein product is CASRTDSRRPYF.

The V and J genes are TRBV5-1 and TRBJ2-5, with TRBD2 matching over 7 bases. Trimming at V came to 4 bases and at J to 5 bases, leaving 8 bases not matched to a gene. The germline V gene has CDR1 SGHRS and CDR2 YFSETQ. The CDR3 has 14 amino acids. DNA for the CDR3: TGCGCCAGCAGCACAGGACTAGGGCCGGAGACCCAGTACTTC. This translates into CASSTGLGPETQYF.

The gene calls are TRBV30 and TRBJ1-1; a weak D match, TRBD1 (5 bases). Germline lookup yields CDR1 GTSNPN and CDR2 SVGIG (reference sequence). Trimming stripped 2 bases from V and 5 bases from J, with 15 bases between. The CDR3 consists of 14 residues. The CDR3 nucleotides are TGTGCCTGGAGTACTCGGGGTGGGGGGACTGAAGCTTTCTTT. Translation gives CAWSTRGGGTEAFF. The full variable domain, completed using reference TRBV30 and TRBJ1-1, is SQTIHQWPATLVQPVGSPLSLECTVEGTSNPNLYWYRQAAGRGLQLLFYSVGIGQISSEVPQNLSASRPQDRQFILSSKKLLLSDSGFYLCAWSTRGGGTEAFFGQGTRLTVV.

The chain combines TRBV14 with TRBJ2-4; TRBD2 matches 10 bases. This CDR3 region has 16 residues. Germline V CDR1 and CDR2: SGHDN, FVKESK. Germline trimming cut 4 bases from V and 4 bases from J; bases unmatched to any gene: 7. CDR3 nucleotides: TGTGCCAGCAGCCCCGCGGGACTAGCGCGTAAAAACATTCAGTACTTC. As protein: CASSPAGLARKNIQYF.

The table lists this clone with a few counts. This chain connects TRBV28 to TRBJ1-1; D not resolved. The CDR3 totals 17 residues. The germline V gene encodes CDR1 MDHEN and CDR2 SYDVKM. The V end was cut by 6 bases, the J end by 5 bases, with 25 bases between. The chain's CDR3 is CASSPPGLLRPLTEAFF. CDR3 in DNA: TGTGCCAGCAGCCCCCCCGGACTTTTGAGGCCCCTTACTGAAGCTTTCTTT.

J is TRBJ1-2 and V is TRBV5-4, with D perhaps TRBD1 (6 bases). The CDR3 consists of 16 residues. Germline V lookup: CDR1 SGHNT, CDR2 YYREEE (reference sequence). Trimming removed 3 bases from V and 11 bases from J, with 26 bases in between. CDR3 nucleotides: TGTGCCAGCAGCTCCCTGAGGCGACAGGCCTTTTCCCCGTACACCTTC. Protein sequence: CASSSLRRQAFSPYTF.

The chain combines TRBV28 with TRBJ1-4, with D tentatively TRBD1 (5 bases). CDR1 and CDR2 (germline): MDHEN, SYDVKM. This CDR3 is built from 13 residues. Trimming shortened V by 5 bases and J by 8 bases, and 12 bases separated the two germline ends. DNA of the CDR3: TGTGCCAGCAGTCCCTCCCGGGGGGAAAAACTGTTTTTT. Translated, it gives CASSPSRGEKLFF.

The CDR3 region is CASSRGLSISTDTQYF. CDR3 in DNA: TGTGCCAGCAGCCGTGGACTCTCAATTAGCACAGATACGCAGTATTTT. The J gene is TRBJ2-3, the V gene TRBV28; the D gene is possibly TRBD2 (5 bases). Germline CDR1 reads MDHEN; CDR2 reads SYDVKM. Trimming removed 6 bases at V and 0 bases at J, with 16 bases between. This CDR3 region has 16 residues.

This clone was recorded a few times. The gene calls are TRBV7-2 and TRBJ1-5; 7 bases map to TRBD1. V gave up 4 bases and J gave up 9 bases; unmatched junction bases: 15. Germline V gene data show CDR1 as SGHTA and CDR2 as FQGNSA. The CDR3 is 16 amino acids. DNA of the CDR3: TGTGCCAGCAGCTCTATGGGCAGGGGGACAAATGTGCCCCAGCATTTT. This translates into CASSSMGRGTNVPQHF. The variable domain in full, completed from reference TRBV7-2 and TRBJ1-5, reads GAGVSQSPSNKVTEKGKDVELRCDPISGHTALYWYRQSLGQGLEFLIYFQGNSAPDKSGLPSDRFSAERTGGSVSTLTIQRTQQEDSAVYLCASSSMGRGTNVPQHFGDGTRLSIL.

V is TRBV7-8 and J is TRBJ1-4; D gene unclear. Germline CDR1 is SGHVS and CDR2 is FQNEAQ. Trimming stripped 5 bases from V and 8 bases from J, with 18 bases between. The CDR3 extends over 15 amino acids. The chain's CDR3 is CASSPWARQSEKLFF. The CDR3 DNA follows: TGTGCCAGCAGCCCCTGGGCCAGACAAAGCGAAAAACTGTTTTTT.

The V and J genes are TRBV6-1 and TRBJ2-7; TRBD2 matches 8 bases. The CDR3 contains 15 residues. V lost 7 bases to trimming and J lost 2 bases; unmatched junction nucleotides: 10. From germline, CDR1 is MNHNS and CDR2 SASEGT. DNA for the CDR3: TGTGCCAGCATCAAAGCGGGGGATCGCGCCTACGAGCAGTACTTC. Translated: CASIKAGDRAYEQYF.

The V and J genes are TRBV6-1 and TRBJ1-1, with 9 bases aligning to TRBD1. CDR3 size: 15 residues. CDR1 is MNHNS, CDR2 SASEGT, per germline. V gave up 0 bases and J gave up 5 bases; unmatched junction bases: 4. CDR3 DNA: TGTGCCAGCAGTGAAGCCGGGACAGGGCGTACTGAAGCTTTCTTT. Protein product: CASSEAGTGRTEAFF.

The gene calls are TRBV4-1 and TRBJ2-5; 7 bases align to TRBD2. With V trimmed by 4 bases and J by 1 base, 9 bases remained unmatched. CDR1 MGHRA and CDR2 YSYEKL come from the germline V gene. The CDR3 runs to 16 residues. The CDR3 here is CASSLSPASGQETQYF. The CDR3, as DNA: TGCGCCAGCAGCCTTTCCCCCGCTAGCGGCCAAGAGACCCAGTACTTC.

CDR3 DNA sequence: TGTGCCAGCAGGGAACAGGGGGCTACCTACAATGAGCAGTTCTTC. As protein: CASREQGATYNEQFF. The chain recombines TRBV6-6 with TRBJ2-1, with 9 positions matching TRBD1. With V trimmed by 6 bases and J by 2 bases, 5 bases remained unmatched. The CDR3 runs 15 residues. CDR1 is MNHNY and CDR2 is SVGAGI in the germline V gene (reference sequence).

This clone has a single count. The CDR3 is CASSPRSPRQFF. The CDR3 nucleotides are TGTGCCAGCAGCCCTAGAAGCCCCCGTCAGTTCTTC. The V call is TRBV7-8, the J call TRBJ2-1; D remains unclear. CDR1 and CDR2 (germline): SGHVS, FQNEAQ. CDR3 length: 12 amino acids. V gave up 5 bases and J gave up 13 bases, with 15 bases separating them.